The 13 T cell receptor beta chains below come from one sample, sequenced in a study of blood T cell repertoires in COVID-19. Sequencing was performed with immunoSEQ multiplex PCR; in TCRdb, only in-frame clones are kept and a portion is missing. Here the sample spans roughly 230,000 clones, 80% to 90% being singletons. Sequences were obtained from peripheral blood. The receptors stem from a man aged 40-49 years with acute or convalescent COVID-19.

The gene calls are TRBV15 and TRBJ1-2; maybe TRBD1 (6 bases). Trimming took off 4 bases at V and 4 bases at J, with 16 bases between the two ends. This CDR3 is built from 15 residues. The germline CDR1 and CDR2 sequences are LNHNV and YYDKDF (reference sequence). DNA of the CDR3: TGTGCCACCAGCATGGGGGGGGCTTCTGGCTATGGCTACACCTTC. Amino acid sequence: CATSMGGASGYGYTF.

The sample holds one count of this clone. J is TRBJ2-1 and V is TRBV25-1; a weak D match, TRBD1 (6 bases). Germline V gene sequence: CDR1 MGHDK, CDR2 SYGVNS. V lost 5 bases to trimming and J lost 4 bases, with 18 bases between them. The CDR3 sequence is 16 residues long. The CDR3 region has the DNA TGTGCCAGCAGTCCCAAGGGGTACAGGGCTTACAATGAGCAGTTCTTC. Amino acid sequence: CASSPKGYRAYNEQFF.

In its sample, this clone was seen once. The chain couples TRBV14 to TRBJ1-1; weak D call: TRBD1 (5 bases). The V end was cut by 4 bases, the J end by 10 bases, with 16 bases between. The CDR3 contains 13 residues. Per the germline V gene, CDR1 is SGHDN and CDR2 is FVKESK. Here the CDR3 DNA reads TGTGCCAGCAGCCGTTGGCGAAACGGGGGAGCTTTCTTT. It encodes CASSRWRNGGAFF.

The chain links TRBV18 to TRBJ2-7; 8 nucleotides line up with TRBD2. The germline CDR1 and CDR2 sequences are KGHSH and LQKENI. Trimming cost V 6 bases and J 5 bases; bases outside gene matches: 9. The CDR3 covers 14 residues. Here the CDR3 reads CASSPAGGRNEQYF. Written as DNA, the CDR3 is TGTGCCAGCTCCCCCGCGGGGGGCAGGAACGAGCAGTACTTC.

The CDR3 spells CAGQQGRDTGELFF. The CDR3 nucleotides are TGTGCCGGACAACAGGGACGCGACACCGGGGAGCTGTTTTTT. The J gene is TRBJ2-2, the V gene TRBV6-6; maybe TRBD1 (6 bases). V was clipped by 11 bases and J by 3 bases, with 16 bases between them. Germline V gene data show CDR1 as MNHNY and CDR2 as SVGAGI (reference sequence). This CDR3 has 14 residues.

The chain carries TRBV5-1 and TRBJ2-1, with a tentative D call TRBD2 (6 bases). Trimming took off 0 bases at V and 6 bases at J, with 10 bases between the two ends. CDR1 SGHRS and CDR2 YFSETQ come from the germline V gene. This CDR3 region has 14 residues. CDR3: CASSLAGGLNEQFF. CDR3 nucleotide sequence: TGCGCCAGCAGCTTGGCCGGGGGTCTCAATGAGCAGTTCTTC.

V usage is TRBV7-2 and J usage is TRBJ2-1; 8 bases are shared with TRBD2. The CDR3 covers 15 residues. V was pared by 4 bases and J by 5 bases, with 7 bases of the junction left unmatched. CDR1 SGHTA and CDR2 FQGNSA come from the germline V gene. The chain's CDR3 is CASSYPGLGDNEQFF. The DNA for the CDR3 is TGTGCCAGCAGCTATCCGGGACTAGGCGACAATGAGCAGTTCTTC.

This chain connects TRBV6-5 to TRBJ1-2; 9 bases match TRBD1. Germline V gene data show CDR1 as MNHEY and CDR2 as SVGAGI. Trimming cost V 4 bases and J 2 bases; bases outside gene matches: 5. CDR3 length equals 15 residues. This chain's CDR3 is CASSSPDRGNYGYTF. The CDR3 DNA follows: TGTGCCAGCAGTTCACCAGACAGGGGGAACTATGGCTACACCTTC.

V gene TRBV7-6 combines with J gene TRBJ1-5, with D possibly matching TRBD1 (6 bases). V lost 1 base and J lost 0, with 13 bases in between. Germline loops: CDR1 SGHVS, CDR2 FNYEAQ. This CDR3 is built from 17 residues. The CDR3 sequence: CASSLGGTGLSNQPQHF. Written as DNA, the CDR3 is TGTGCCAGCAGCTTAGGGGGTACAGGGCTTAGCAATCAGCCCCAGCATTTT.

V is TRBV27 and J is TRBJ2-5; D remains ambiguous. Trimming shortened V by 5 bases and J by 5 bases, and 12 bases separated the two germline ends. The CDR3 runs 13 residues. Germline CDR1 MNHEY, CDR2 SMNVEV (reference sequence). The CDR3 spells CASSPYSGETQYF. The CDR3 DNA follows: TGTGCCAGCAGTCCCTATTCCGGTGAGACCCAGTACTTC.

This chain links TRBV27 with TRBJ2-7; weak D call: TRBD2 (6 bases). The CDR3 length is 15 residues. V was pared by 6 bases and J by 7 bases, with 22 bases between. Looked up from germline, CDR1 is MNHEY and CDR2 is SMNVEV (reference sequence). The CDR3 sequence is CASSSPGLKSWEQYF. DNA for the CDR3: TGTGCCAGCAGCTCTCCGGGACTGAAGTCGTGGGAGCAGTACTTC.

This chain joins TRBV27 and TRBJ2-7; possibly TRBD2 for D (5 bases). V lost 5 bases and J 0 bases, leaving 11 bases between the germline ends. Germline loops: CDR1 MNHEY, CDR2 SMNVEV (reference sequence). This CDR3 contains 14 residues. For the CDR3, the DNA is TGTGCCAGCAGTCTGAACGGGGTCTCCTACGAGCAGTACTTC. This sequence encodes CASSLNGVSYEQYF.

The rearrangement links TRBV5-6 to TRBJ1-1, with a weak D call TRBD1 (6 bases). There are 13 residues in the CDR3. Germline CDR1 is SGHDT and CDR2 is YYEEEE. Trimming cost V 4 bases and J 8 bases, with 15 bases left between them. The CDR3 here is CASSKYDRLEAFF. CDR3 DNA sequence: TGTGCCAGCAGCAAATACGACAGGTTAGAAGCTTTCTTT.